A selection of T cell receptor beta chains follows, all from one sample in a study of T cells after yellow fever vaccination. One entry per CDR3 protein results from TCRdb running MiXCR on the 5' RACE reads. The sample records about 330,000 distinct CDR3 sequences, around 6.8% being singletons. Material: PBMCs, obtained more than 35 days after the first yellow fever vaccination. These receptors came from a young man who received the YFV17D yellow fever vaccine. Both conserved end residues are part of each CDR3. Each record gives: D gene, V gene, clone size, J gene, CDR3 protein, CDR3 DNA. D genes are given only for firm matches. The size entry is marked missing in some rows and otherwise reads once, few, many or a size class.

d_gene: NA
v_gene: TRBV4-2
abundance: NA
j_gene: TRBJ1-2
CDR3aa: CASSQDLTSKGYTF
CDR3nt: TGTGCCAGCAGCCAAGATCTGACCTCGAAAGGCTACACCTTC

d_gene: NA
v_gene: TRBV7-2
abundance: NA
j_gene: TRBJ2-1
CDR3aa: CASSRLGAGFSYNEQFF
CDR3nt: TGTGCCAGCAGCCGCTTGGGTGCGGGGTTCTCCTACAATGAGCAGTTCTTC

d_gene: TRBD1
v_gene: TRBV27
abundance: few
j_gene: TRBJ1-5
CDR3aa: CASGTLARGGPSNQPQHF
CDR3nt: TGTGCCAGCGGCACCCTGGCCAGGGGGGGCCCTAGCAATCAGCCCCAGCATTTT

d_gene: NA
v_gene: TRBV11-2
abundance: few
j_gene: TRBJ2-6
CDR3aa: CASSLRADYTVSGANVLTF
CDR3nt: TGTGCCAGCAGCTTAAGGGCAGATTATACTGTCTCTGGGGCCAACGTCCTGACTTTC

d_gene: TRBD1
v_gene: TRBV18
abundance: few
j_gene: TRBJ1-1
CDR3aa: CASSPGTGAITEAFF
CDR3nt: TGTGCCAGCTCACCAGGGACAGGTGCGATCACTGAAGCTTTCTTT

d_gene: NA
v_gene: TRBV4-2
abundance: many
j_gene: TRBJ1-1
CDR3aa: CASSQWNTEAFF
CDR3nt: TGTGCCAGCAGCCAATGGAACACTGAAGCTTTCTTT

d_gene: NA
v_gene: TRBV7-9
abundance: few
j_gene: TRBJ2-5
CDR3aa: CASSLPSQETQYF
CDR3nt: TGTGCCAGCAGCTTACCCAGCCAAGAGACCCAGTACTTC

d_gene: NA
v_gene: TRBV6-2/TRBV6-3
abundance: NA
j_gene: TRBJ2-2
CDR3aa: CASSYYMVGELFF
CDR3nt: TGTGCCAGCAGTTACTACATGGTCGGGGAGCTGTTTTTT

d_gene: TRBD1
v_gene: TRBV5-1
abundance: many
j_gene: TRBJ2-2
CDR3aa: CASSFTGGEGTGELFF
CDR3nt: TGCGCCAGCAGCTTTACAGGGGGCGAAGGCACCGGGGAGCTGTTTTTT

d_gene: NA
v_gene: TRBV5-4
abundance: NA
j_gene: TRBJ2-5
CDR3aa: CASSLTGAEETQYF
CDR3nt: TGTGCCAGCAGCCTGACAGGAGCCGAAGAGACCCAGTACTTC

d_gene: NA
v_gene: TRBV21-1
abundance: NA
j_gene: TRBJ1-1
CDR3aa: CASSKRGAYGTEAFF
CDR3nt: TGTGCCAGCAGCAAAAGGGGGGCGTACGGGACTGAAGCTTTCTTT

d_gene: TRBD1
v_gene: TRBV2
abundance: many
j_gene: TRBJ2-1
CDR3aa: CASTPDRGDEQFF
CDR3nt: TGTGCCAGCACTCCGGACAGGGGAGATGAGCAGTTCTTC

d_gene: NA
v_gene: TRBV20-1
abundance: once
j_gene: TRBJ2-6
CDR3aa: CSARDRSGSGANVMTF
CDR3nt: TGCAGTGCTAGAGATCGCAGCGGCTCTGGGGCCAACGTCATGACTTTC

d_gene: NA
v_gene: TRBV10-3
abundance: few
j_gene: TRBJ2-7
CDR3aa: CAISVGVGTPDSYEQYF
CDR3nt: TGTGCCATCAGTGTTGGGGTTGGAACCCCGGACTCGTACGAGCAGTACTTC

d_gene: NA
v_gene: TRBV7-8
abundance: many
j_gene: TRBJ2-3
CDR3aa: CASSSPTTTTDTQYF
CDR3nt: TGTGCCAGCAGCTCTCCGACTACCACCACAGATACGCAGTATTTT

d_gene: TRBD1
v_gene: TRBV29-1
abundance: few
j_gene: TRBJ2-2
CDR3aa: CSVAGTGYRELFF
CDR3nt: TGCAGCGTTGCTGGGACAGGGTACAGGGAGCTGTTTTTT

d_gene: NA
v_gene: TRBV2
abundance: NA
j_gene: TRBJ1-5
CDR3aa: CASSDRGSGNQPQHF
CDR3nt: TGTGCCAGCAGTGACAGGGGTTCCGGCAATCAGCCCCAGCATTTT

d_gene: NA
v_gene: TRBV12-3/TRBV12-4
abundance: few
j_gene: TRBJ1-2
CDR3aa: CASSQMINYGYTF
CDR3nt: TGTGCCAGCAGCCAGATGATTAACTATGGCTACACCTTC

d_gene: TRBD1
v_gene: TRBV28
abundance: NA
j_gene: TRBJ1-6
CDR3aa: CASRPNRGVSSPLHF
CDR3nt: TGTGCCAGCAGACCTAACAGGGGAGTAAGTTCACCCCTCCACTTT

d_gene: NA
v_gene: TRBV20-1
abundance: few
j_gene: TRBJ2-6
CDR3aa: CSASPPGANVLTF
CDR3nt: TGCAGTGCTAGCCCCCCCGGGGCCAACGTCCTGACTTTC

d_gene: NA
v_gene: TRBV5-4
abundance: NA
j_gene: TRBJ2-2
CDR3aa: CASSLGLVGELFF
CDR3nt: TGTGCCAGCAGCTTGGGGCTGGTAGGGGAGCTGTTTTTT

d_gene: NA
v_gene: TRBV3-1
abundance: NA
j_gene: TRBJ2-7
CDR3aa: CASSHGGYSYEQYF
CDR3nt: TGTGCCAGCAGCCATGGGGGATACTCCTACGAGCAGTACTTC

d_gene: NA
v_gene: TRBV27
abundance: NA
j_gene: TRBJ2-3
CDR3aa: CASSVGGWDTQYF
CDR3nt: TGTGCCAGCAGTGTAGGGGGATGGGATACGCAGTATTTT

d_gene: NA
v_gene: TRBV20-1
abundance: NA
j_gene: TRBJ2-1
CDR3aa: CSATPPGADYNEQFF
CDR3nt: TGCAGTGCTACACCTCCAGGGGCGGACTACAATGAGCAGTTCTTC

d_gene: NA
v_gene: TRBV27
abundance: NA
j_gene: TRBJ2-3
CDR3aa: CASSIQGPHEGGGSTDTQYF
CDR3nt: TGTGCCAGCAGTATACAGGGGCCGCACGAAGGGGGGGGTAGCACAGATACGCAGTATTTT

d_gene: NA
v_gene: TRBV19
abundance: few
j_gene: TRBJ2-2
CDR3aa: CASSINPATLGNLSPGELFF
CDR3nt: TGTGCCAGTAGTATAAACCCCGCTACATTGGGGAATTTATCTCCCGGGGAGCTGTTTTTT

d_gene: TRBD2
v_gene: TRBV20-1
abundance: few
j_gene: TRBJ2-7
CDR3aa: CSAYLAGDSYEQYF
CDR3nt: TGCAGTGCTTATTTAGCGGGAGACTCCTACGAGCAGTACTTC

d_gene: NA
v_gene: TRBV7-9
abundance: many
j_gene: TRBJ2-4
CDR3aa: CASSLKTQLLAKNIQYF
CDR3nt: TGTGCCAGCAGCCTTAAGACCCAGCTTTTAGCCAAAAACATTCAGTACTTC

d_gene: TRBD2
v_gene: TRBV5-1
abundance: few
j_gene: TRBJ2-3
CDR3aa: CASSPGGAFPTDTQYF
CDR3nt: TGCGCCAGCAGCCCGGGGGGAGCGTTCCCCACAGATACGCAGTATTTT

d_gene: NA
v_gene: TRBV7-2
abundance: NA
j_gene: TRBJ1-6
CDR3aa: CASSQDRSALHF
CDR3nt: TGTGCCAGCAGCCAGGACCGCTCTGCCCTCCACTTT

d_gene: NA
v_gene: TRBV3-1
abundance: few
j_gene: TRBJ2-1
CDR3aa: CASSQARGGRATEQFF
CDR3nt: TGTGCCAGCAGCCAAGCCCGCGGGGGCCGGGCCACTGAGCAGTTCTTC

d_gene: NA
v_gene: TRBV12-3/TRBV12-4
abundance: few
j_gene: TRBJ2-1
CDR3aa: CASSPGGATYNEQFF
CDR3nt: TGTGCCAGCAGTCCAGGCGGGGCCACCTACAATGAGCAGTTCTTC

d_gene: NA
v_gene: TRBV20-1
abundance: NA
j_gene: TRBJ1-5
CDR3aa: CSARGPPRQEQPQHF
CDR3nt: TGCAGTGCTAGAGGACCTCCGCGGCAGGAACAGCCCCAGCATTTT

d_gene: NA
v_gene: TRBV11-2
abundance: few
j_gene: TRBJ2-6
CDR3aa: CASSLGGTVPSGANVLTF
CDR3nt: TGTGCCAGCAGCTTAGGGGGGACGGTTCCGTCTGGGGCCAACGTCCTGACTTTC